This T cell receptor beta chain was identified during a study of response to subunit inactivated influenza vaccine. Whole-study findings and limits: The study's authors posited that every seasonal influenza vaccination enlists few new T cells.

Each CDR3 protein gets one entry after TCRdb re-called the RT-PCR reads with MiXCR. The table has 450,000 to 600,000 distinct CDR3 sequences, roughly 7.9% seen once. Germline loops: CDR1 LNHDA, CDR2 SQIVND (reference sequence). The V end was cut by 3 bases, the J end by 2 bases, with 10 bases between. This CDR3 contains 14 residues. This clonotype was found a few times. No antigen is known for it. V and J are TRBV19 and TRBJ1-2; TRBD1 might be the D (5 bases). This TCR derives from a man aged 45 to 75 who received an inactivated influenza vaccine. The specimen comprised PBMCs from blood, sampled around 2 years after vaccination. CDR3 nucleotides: TGTGCCAGTAGTATCTCCTGGGACAACTATGGCTACACCTTC. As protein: CASSISWDNYGYTF.